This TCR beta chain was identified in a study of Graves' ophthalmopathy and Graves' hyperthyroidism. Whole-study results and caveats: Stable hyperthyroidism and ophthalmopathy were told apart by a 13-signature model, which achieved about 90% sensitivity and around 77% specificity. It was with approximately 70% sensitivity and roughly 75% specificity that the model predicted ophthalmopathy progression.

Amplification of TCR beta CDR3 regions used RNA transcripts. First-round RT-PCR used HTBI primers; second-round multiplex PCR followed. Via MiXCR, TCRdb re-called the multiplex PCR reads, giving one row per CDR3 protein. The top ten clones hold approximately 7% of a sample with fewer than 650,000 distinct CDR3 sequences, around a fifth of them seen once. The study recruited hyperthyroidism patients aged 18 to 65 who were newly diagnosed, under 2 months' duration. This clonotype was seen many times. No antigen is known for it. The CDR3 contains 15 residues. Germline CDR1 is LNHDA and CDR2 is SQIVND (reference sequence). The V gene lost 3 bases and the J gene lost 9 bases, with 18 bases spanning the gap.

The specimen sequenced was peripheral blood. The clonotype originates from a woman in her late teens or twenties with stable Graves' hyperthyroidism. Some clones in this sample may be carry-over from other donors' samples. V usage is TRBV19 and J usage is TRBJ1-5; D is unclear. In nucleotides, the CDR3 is TGTGCCAGTAGTATGCCCAATCGGAGATTTTCGCCCCAGCATTTT. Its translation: CASSMPNRRFSPQHF.